The 26 T cell receptor beta chains below all came from one sample that was sequenced in a study of regulatory T cells in long-lasting Graves disease. Time point: newly diagnosed GD, antithyroid drugs for less than 3 months. After RNA was extracted from PBMCs, the TCR library was made from it. Combining iRepertoire HTBI primers with Arm-PCR of CDR3 regions, the authors built TCR beta libraries. TCRdb fed the multiplex PCR reads into MiXCR, producing one record per CDR3 protein. The sample holds 400,000 to 500,000 distinct CDR3 sequences, about a sixth seen once. Separately, the same data were catalogued under a study of T cells in Graves' hyperthyroidism and ophthalmopathy.

The source material was peripheral blood mononuclear cells (PBMCs), sampled at new diagnosis, from a patient treated with antithyroid drugs. Source of these receptors: a woman aged 25 to 39 with Graves disease.

This clonotype has ten or more counts. The CDR3 DNA sequence: TGCGCCAGCAGCGTCGGGGGGGTAAACACTGAAGCTTTCTTT. Translated, it gives CASSVGGVNTEAFF. V usage is TRBV5-1 and J usage is TRBJ1-1, with D possibly matching TRBD1 (5 bases). CDR1 is SGHRS and CDR2 is YFSETQ in the germline V gene. The length of the CDR3 is 14 residues. Trimming left V 4 bases short and J 2 bases short, with 12 bases between.

Many counts were recorded for this clonotype. This chain joins TRBV20-1 and TRBJ1-1; D is uncertain. From germline, CDR1 is DFQATT and CDR2 SNEGSKA (reference sequence). Trimming removed 3 bases from V and 2 bases from J, with 7 bases in between. The CDR3 consists of 12 residues. CDR3: CSASGSNTEAFF. CDR3 nucleotides: TGCAGTGCTAGTGGCAGCAACACTGAAGCTTTCTTT.

This clonotype was seen ten or more times. The junction and the germline gene differ at one end; a read error may be behind it. The chain uses TRBV28 and TRBJ2-4; a possible D gene is TRBD1 (6 bases). Germline V gene sequence: CDR1 MDHEN, CDR2 SYDVKM. The CDR3 has 12 amino acids. The CDR3 sequence is CASTSRGDMQYF. The CDR3 DNA is TGTGCCAGCACAAGCAGGGGAGACATGCAGTACTTC.

This chain uses TRBV20-1 with TRBJ2-5; a weak D match, TRBD2 (5 bases). The CDR3 totals 13 residues. Germline V lookup: CDR1 DFQATT, CDR2 SNEGSKA (reference sequence). V was clipped by 1 base and J by 1 base, with 7 bases between them. The CDR3 DNA follows: TGCAGTGCTAGAGTCGAGGGCCAAGAGACCCAGTACTTC. This translates into CSARVEGQETQYF.

The V and J genes are TRBV15 and TRBJ2-7, with 9 bases matching TRBD1. Germline-derived CDR1 and CDR2 are LNHNV and YYDKDF (reference sequence). The CDR3 length is 18 residues. V lost 5 bases, J lost 2 bases, and 16 bases stayed unmatched. This CDR3 reads CATSGSRDRDISPYEQYF. The CDR3, as DNA: TGTGCCACCAGCGGGTCCCGGGACAGGGACATAAGCCCCTACGAGCAGTACTTC.

This clonotype occurred many times. The V gene is TRBV3-1, the J gene TRBJ2-2; 8 nucleotides align to TRBD2. Germline CDR1 is LGHDT and CDR2 is YNNKEL (reference sequence). J gave up 2 bases and V 1 base, and 3 bases lay outside the gene matches. This CDR3 contains 16 residues. The CDR3 here is CASSQVTSVNTGELFF. CDR3 bases: TGTGCCAGCAGCCAAGTGACTAGCGTTAACACCGGGGAGCTGTTTTTT.

The genes are TRBV6-5 and TRBJ2-2; tentative D call: TRBD2 (5 bases). This CDR3 contains 14 residues. Trimming removed 2 bases at V and 2 bases at J, with 6 bases between. Germline V gene lookup returns CDR1 MNHEY and CDR2 SVGAGI. DNA for the CDR3: TGTGCCAGCAGTTACGGACTTAACACCGGGGAGCTGTTTTTT. Protein product: CASSYGLNTGELFF.

There are a few counts of this clonotype. CDR3 sequence (DNA): TGCAGTGCTAGAGATCAGGGGAGCGGGACCCAGTACTTC. It specifies CSARDQGSGTQYF. The V call is TRBV20-1, the J call TRBJ2-5, with D possibly matching TRBD1 (6 bases). The CDR3 sequence is 13 residues long. From germline, CDR1 is DFQATT and CDR2 SNEGSKA (reference sequence). V shed 0 bases and J shed 7 bases, with 12 bases lying between them.

This clonotype came up a few times. V and J are TRBV7-9 and TRBJ1-6, with a possible D match to TRBD1 (5 bases). V was cut by 5 bases and J by 9 bases, with 17 bases left in between. CDR1 and CDR2 (germline): SEHNR, FQNEAQ (reference sequence). The CDR3 contains 15 residues. CDR3 amino acids: CASSPTGTHPSPLHF. CDR3 nucleotides: TGTGCCAGCAGCCCCACCGGGACCCACCCTTCACCCCTCCACTTT.

Many counts were recorded for this clonotype. V gene TRBV7-8 combines with J gene TRBJ2-7; 11 bases fit TRBD2. This CDR3 is 15 amino acids long. Germline values: CDR1 SGHVS, CDR2 FQNEAQ. After removal of 4 bases from V and 2 bases from J, the junction contained 4 bases not matched to a gene. The CDR3 sequence is CASSWGLAAPYEQYF. In DNA, the CDR3 is TGTGCCAGCAGCTGGGGACTAGCGGCTCCCTACGAGCAGTACTTC.

The chain combines TRBV7-2 with TRBJ2-1; no reliable D call. Trimming removed 6 bases from V and 0 bases from J, with 12 bases in between. Germline lookup yields CDR1 SGHTA and CDR2 FQGNSA. This CDR3 has 15 residues. The chain's CDR3 is CASSQTFHSYNEQFF. For the CDR3, the DNA is TGTGCCAGCAGTCAAACTTTCCACTCCTACAATGAGCAGTTCTTC.

Many counts were recorded for this clonotype. This chain connects TRBV3-1 to TRBJ1-4, with TRBD1 identical over 10 bases. This CDR3 is 13 amino acids long. V lost 5 bases, J lost 10 bases, and 4 bases stayed unmatched. Germline values: CDR1 LGHDT, CDR2 YNNKEL (reference sequence). Here the CDR3 DNA reads TGTGCCAGCAGCGGGGACAGGGGAGGAAAACTGTTTTTT. Amino acid sequence: CASSGDRGGKLFF.

This rearrangement joins TRBV30 to TRBJ2-3, with D perhaps TRBD2 (6 bases). Germline CDR1 is GTSNPN and CDR2 is SVGIG (reference sequence). The CDR3 runs to 14 residues. V was cut by 6 bases and J by 2 bases, with 15 bases left in between. The CDR3 here is CACPWAGSTDTQYF. Written as DNA, the CDR3 is TGTGCCTGCCCCTGGGCGGGATCCACAGATACGCAGTATTTT.

There are many counts of this clonotype. The genes are TRBV10-3 and TRBJ1-1; no clear D gene. The CDR3 runs 14 residues. V lost 4 bases, J lost 4 bases, and 13 bases lay in between. The germline CDR1 and CDR2 sequences are ENHRY and SYGVKD. The CDR3 bases are TGTGCCATCAGTGTAACAGCCCTGGGCACTGAAGCTTTCTTT. This encodes CAISVTALGTEAFF.

Worth noting for this clonotype: A much larger clone lies a single base off, so this may be a read error. The chain joins TRBV7-6 to TRBJ1-2; possible D gene TRBD1, 6 bases. CDR1 and CDR2 (germline): SGHVS, FNYEAQ. This CDR3 is built from 14 residues. The CDR3 region is CASGLDTGSYGYTF. The CDR3 region has the DNA TGTGCCAGCGGCTTAGATACAGGGAGCTATGGCTACACCTTC.

This sequence joins TRBV5-1 and TRBJ2-1; D is unresolved. This CDR3 spans 15 amino acids. The V gene's germline CDR1 is SGHRS and CDR2 YFSETQ. V gave up 5 bases and J gave up 0 bases, with 12 bases separating them. The CDR3 is CASSPEPSSYNEQFF. CDR3 nucleotide sequence: TGCGCCAGCAGTCCAGAACCTAGCTCCTACAATGAGCAGTTCTTC. Variable domain in full (rest from reference TRBV5-1 and TRBJ2-1): KAGVTQTPRYLIKTRGQQVTLSCSPISGHRSVSWYQQTPGQGLQFLFEYFSETQRNKGNFPGRFSGRQFSNSRSEMNVSTLELGDSALYLCASSPEPSSYNEQFFGPGTRLTVL.

V usage is TRBV6-1 and J usage is TRBJ2-7; the match to TRBD1 covers 7 bases. V was clipped by 4 bases and J by 8 bases; unmatched bases: 14. Per germline, CDR1 MNHNS and CDR2 SASEGT. The length of the CDR3 is 15 residues. For the CDR3, the DNA is TGTGCCAGCAGTGCCCTCGGGACAGTCTTTCTCAAGCAGTACTTC. It translates to CASSALGTVFLKQYF.

The chain uses TRBV7-2 and TRBJ2-3; unclear D gene. The CDR3 length is 14 residues. CDR1 and CDR2 from the germline V gene are SGHTA and FQGNSA. The ends were cut back, 1 base at V and 2 bases at J, with 7 bases in the middle. The CDR3, as DNA: TGTGCCAGCAGCTTAGGCAGAGTCACAGATACGCAGTATTTT. This codes for CASSLGRVTDTQYF.

This clonotype was detected only a few times. This chain joins TRBV29-1 and TRBJ1-1; D is undetermined. The germline CDR1 and CDR2 sequences are SQVTM and ANQGSEA. Trimming cost V 3 bases and J 6 bases, with 8 bases left between them. This CDR3 has 11 amino acids. In DNA, the CDR3 is TGCAGCGTTGATGAAGGCCCTGAAGCTTTCTTT. This sequence encodes CSVDEGPEAFF.

This clonotype has ten or more counts. The J gene is TRBJ2-7, the V gene TRBV3-1; D remains ambiguous. Germline lookup yields CDR1 LGHDT and CDR2 YNNKEL (reference sequence). Trimming took 0 bases from V and 4 from J, leaving 4 bases between them. The CDR3 extends over 12 amino acids. The CDR3 nucleotides read TGTGCCAGCAGCCAAGACAAGTACGAGCAGTACTTC. As protein: CASSQDKYEQYF.

Note on this clonotype: This may be a read error, as it is one base from a much larger clone. V is TRBV20-1 and J is TRBJ2-1; 8 bases line up with TRBD2. This CDR3 is built from 14 residues. The germline CDR1 and CDR2 sequences are DFQATT and SNEGSKA (reference sequence). The V segment lost 5 bases and the J segment 10 bases; nucleotides outside the gene matches: 13. The CDR3: CSAPPGLAGYEQFF. Here the CDR3 DNA reads TGCAGTGCTCCTCCCGGGCTAGCGGGTTACGAGCAGTTCTTC.

This clonotype has more than one count but fewer than ten. CDR3 region: CASSLQDSYEQYF. Written as DNA, the CDR3 is TGTGCCAGTAGTCTCCAGGACTCCTACGAGCAGTACTTC. This sequence joins TRBV19 and TRBJ2-7, with unresolved D. Germline-derived CDR1 and CDR2 are LNHDA and SQIVND (reference sequence). The germline V and J ends were trimmed by 5 bases and 0 bases, with 8 bases remaining between them. The CDR3 length is 13 residues.

This clonotype was found many times. The chain recombines TRBV2 with TRBJ1-2; possibly TRBD1 for D (6 bases). Germline CDR1 and CDR2: SNHLY and FYNNEI. Trimming left V 7 bases short and J 7 bases short, with 13 bases between. This CDR3 comprises 12 residues. The CDR3 DNA reads TGTGCCAGCAACAGGGCGGTATTTGGCTACACCTTC. This encodes CASNRAVFGYTF.

In this sample, this clonotype turned up many times. The V call is TRBV20-1, the J call TRBJ2-2, with D maybe TRBD1 (6 bases). The CDR3 totals 15 residues. The germline V gene has CDR1 DFQATT and CDR2 SNEGSKA (reference sequence). Trimming pared 6 bases from V and 6 bases from J, leaving 20 bases between. Written as DNA, the CDR3 is TGCAGTGCCGAGCCTACAGGGATTGCGTCCGGGGAGCTGTTTTTT. Translation: CSAEPTGIASGELFF.

The table lists this clonotype with many counts. This chain connects TRBV20-1 to TRBJ2-3; D ambiguous. This CDR3 region has 13 residues. The germline V and J ends were trimmed by 1 base and 1 base, with 6 bases remaining between them. Germline V gene data show CDR1 as DFQATT and CDR2 as SNEGSKA (reference sequence). Here the CDR3 reads CSARAVRTDTQYF. In DNA, the CDR3 is TGCAGTGCTAGAGCCGTCCGCACAGATACGCAGTATTTT.

There are many counts of this clonotype. This chain uses TRBV20-1 with TRBJ2-5, with TRBD2 as a possible D gene (5 bases). This CDR3 is 16 amino acids long. Trimming left V 4 bases short and J 2 bases short, with 20 bases between. Germline V CDR1 and CDR2: DFQATT, SNEGSKA (reference sequence). The CDR3 loop is CSAIEAEEALQETQYF. The CDR3 DNA is TGCAGTGCTATCGAGGCGGAGGAGGCCCTTCAAGAGACCCAGTACTTC.